The 9 T cell receptor beta chains listed next were all sequenced from one sample in a study of blood T cell repertoires in COVID-19. Clones were read by immunoSEQ multiplex PCR, and TCRdb kept only the in-frame ones, dropping some. This sample has around 260,000 clones, with 80% to 90% found just once. Sequenced: peripheral blood. These receptor sequences come from a woman in her seventies with COVID-19, enrolled during active disease.

The chain combines TRBV24-1 with TRBJ2-1; possible D gene TRBD1, 6 bases. The CDR3 is made up of 16 amino acids. Trimming cost V 2 bases and J 1 base, with 11 bases left between them. Germline V lookup: CDR1 KGHDR, CDR2 SFDVKD. The CDR3 protein is CATSDSGQKSYNEQFF. CDR3 nucleotide sequence: TGTGCCACCAGTGATTCAGGACAGAAGTCCTACAATGAGCAGTTCTTC.

This clone has a single count. A clone one base away is much larger, so this may be a read error. The chain joins TRBV11-3 to TRBJ2-2; TRBD2 matches at 10 bases. Germline assignment: CDR1 SGHNT and CDR2 YENEEA. The V segment lost 3 bases and the J segment 0 bases; nucleotides outside the gene matches: 1. The CDR3 spans 16 residues. CDR3 DNA: TGTGCCAGCAGCTTCACTAGCGGGACGAACACCGGGGAGCTGTTTTTT. This codes for CASSFTSGTNTGELFF.

Worth noting for this clone: Other DNA sequences from this sample encode an identical CDR3 as well. The rearrangement links TRBV6-5 to TRBJ1-1; D not resolved. CDR3 length: 13 amino acids. Germline CDR1 and CDR2: MNHEY and SVGAGI. V dropped 0 bases and J dropped 4 bases, with 6 bases sitting between them. This CDR3 is CASSYSGRTEAFF. In DNA form, the CDR3 reads TGTGCCAGCAGTTACTCTGGCCGCACTGAAGCTTTCTTT.

V and J are TRBV4-2 and TRBJ1-3, with 11 nucleotides matching TRBD1. The CDR3 length is 16 residues. The trim removed 0 bases at V and 9 bases at J, leaving 7 bases unmatched. CDR1 LGHNA and CDR2 YNFKEQ come from the germline V gene. CDR3 loop: CASSQDRRGQGVTIYF. The CDR3 DNA sequence: TGTGCCAGCAGCCAAGATCGGAGGGGACAGGGGGTCACCATATATTTT.

This chain uses TRBV28 with TRBJ2-1; TRBD1 matches 8 bases. The CDR3 is 15 amino acids. Germline CDR1 and CDR2: MDHEN and SYDVKM. J gave up 4 bases and V 4 bases, and 6 bases lay outside the gene matches. CDR3: CASSSGQDQYNEQFF. CDR3 DNA sequence: TGTGCCAGCAGTTCGGGACAGGATCAGTACAATGAGCAGTTCTTC.

The chain recombines TRBV6-5 with TRBJ2-7; D gene ambiguous. The germline V gene encodes CDR1 MNHEY and CDR2 SVGAGI. The V end lost 0 bases, the J end lost 3 bases, and 12 bases lay between the germline ends. The CDR3 covers 15 residues. CDR3 residues: CASSYSRQNYYEQYF. The CDR3 nucleotides are TGTGCCAGCAGTTACTCGAGGCAGAATTACTACGAGCAGTACTTC.

This chain uses TRBV29-1 with TRBJ2-7, with a tentative D call TRBD1 (5 bases). The germline V gene has CDR1 SQVTM and CDR2 ANQGSEA. Trimming cost V 4 bases and J 4 bases, with 11 bases left between them. The CDR3 spans 12 residues. CDR3 sequence reads: CSVATAYYEQYF. CDR3 nucleotide sequence: TGCAGCGTTGCGACAGCGTATTACGAGCAGTACTTC.

The chain has TRBV18 and TRBJ2-7, with D possibly matching TRBD2 (5 bases). From germline, CDR1 is KGHSH and CDR2 LQKENI. Trimming stripped 1 base from V and 6 bases from J, with 10 bases between. This CDR3 contains 13 residues. Written as DNA, the CDR3 is TGTGCCAGCTCACCACGGTCCGGGGTCGAGCAGTACTTC. This translates into CASSPRSGVEQYF.

The V call is TRBV18, the J call TRBJ2-1; 10 nucleotides agree with TRBD2. The germline gives CDR1 KGHSH, CDR2 LQKENI. Trimming cost V 2 bases and J 7 bases; bases outside gene matches: 5. The CDR3 runs to 15 residues. As DNA, the CDR3 is TGTGCCAGCTCACCAGTTCTAGCGGGAGCTAATGAGCAGTTCTTC. It yields the protein CASSPVLAGANEQFF.